The 8 T cell receptor beta chains in this list originate from one sample, sequenced in a study of CXCR3-negative and CXCR3-positive naive CD8 T cells. It was by 5' RACE with UMI labels that the TRB cDNA libraries were prepared. Following a re-call of the 5' RACE reads, TCRdb has one entry per CDR3 protein and lacks DNA. This sample's clone table lists 80,000 to 95,000 distinct CDR3 sequences. Sample: naive CXCR3- CD8+ T cells from blood. The subset is: CD45RO-CCR7+CD27+CD95- naive CD8+ T cells lacking CXCR3 (TNR3-). The source is a human donor in good health. Some clones in this sample may be carry-over from other donors' samples.

The V gene is TRBV7-9, the J gene TRBJ2-7; with no DNA, the TCRdb D assignment of TRBD2 cannot be verified. CDR3 length equals 16 residues. Germline V gene lookup returns CDR1 SEHNR and CDR2 FQNEAQ (reference sequence). CDR3 amino acids: CASSLGVGESAYEQYF.

V usage is TRBV29-1 and J usage is TRBJ1-1. Germline V gene sequence: CDR1 SQVTM, CDR2 ANQGSEA. The CDR3 runs to 11 residues. CDR3 in amino acids: CSVEKDTEAFF.

CDR3: CASSPVQGGDEQYF. This chain connects TRBV9 to TRBJ2-7; absent DNA, TCRdb's TRBD1 call cannot be checked. Germline V lookup: CDR1 SGDLS, CDR2 YYNGEE. The CDR3 extends over 14 amino acids.

The chain is built from TRBV7-3 and TRBJ2-2; the TCRdb call, TRBD2, lacks DNA for checking. Germline values: CDR1 SGHTA, CDR2 FQGTGA. The CDR3 contains 16 residues. The CDR3 here is CASSQVQRVNTGELFF.

The J gene is TRBJ2-2, the V gene TRBV29-1; as DNA is missing, the TRBD1 call by TCRdb cannot be tested. CDR1 is SQVTM, CDR2 ANQGSEA, per germline. This CDR3 is built from 14 residues. CDR3 in amino acids: CSVDPGRGTGELFF.

The CDR3 reads CSASDPLGQGSYEQYF. The genes are TRBV20-1 and TRBJ2-7; TCRdb lists TRBD1, though no DNA is available to test this call. This CDR3 comprises 16 residues. Germline lookup yields CDR1 DFQATT and CDR2 SNEGSKA (reference sequence).

The J gene is TRBJ2-7, the V gene TRBV23-1; TCRdb picks TRBD1, but there is no DNA to check that call. TRBV23-1 is sorted into the ORF group, with uncertain function. The CDR3 is 18 amino acids. The CDR3: CASSQPIWPGQDSHEQYF.

The chain recombines TRBV7-2 with TRBJ2-1; as DNA is missing, the TRBD1 call by TCRdb cannot be tested. This CDR3 has 16 amino acids. CDR1 is SGHTA, CDR2 FQGNSA, per germline. The CDR3 spells CASSLFWAGTDNEQFF.